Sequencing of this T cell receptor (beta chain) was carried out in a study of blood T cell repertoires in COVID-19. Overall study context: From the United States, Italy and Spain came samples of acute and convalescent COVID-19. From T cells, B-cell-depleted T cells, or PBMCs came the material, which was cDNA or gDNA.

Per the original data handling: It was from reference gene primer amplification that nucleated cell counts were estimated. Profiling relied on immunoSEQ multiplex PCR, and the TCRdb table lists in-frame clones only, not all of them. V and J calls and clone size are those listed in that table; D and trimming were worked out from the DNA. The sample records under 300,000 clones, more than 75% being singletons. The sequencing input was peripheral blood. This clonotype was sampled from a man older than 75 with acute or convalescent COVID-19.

CDR3: CASSTGSGRYNEQFF. The CDR3 DNA reads as TGTGCCAGTAGTACAGGGTCCGGGCGATACAATGAGCAGTTCTTC. The chain employs TRBV19 and TRBJ2-1, with D possibly TRBD1 on 5 matching bases. Trimming took 4 bases from V and 4 from J, leaving 14 bases between them. The CDR3 sequence is 15 residues long. CDR1 LNHDA and CDR2 SQIVND come from the germline V gene (reference sequence).